This T cell receptor beta chain was sequenced for a study of cytomegalovirus exposure and HLA in healthy donors. Looking at the study overall: The 95 to 150 validation repertoires used a platform that matched the one used for the roughly 700 first-cohort repertoires, as a later analysis reported. The study's findings and limits: Cytomegalovirus-associated TCR beta chains were listed, numbering 150 to 200.

The CDR3 spans 16 residues. With V trimmed by 0 bases and J by 5 bases, 5 bases remained unmatched. Germline V gene sequence: CDR1 SGHRS, CDR2 YFSETQ. As regards this clone: Its antigen is not known.

Method: immunoSEQ multiplex PCR; TCRdb's copy keeps in-frame clones and lacks some. The sample carries about 60,000 clones, approximately 96% recorded once. This chain connects TRBV5-1 to TRBJ2-1; 10 bases match TRBD2. Sequencing was done on a sample of PBMCs. The receptor was derived from a man between 18 and 29 years old in good health and CMV-seronegative. CDR3 amino acids: CASSLAVLAGDNEQFF. The CDR3 DNA sequence: TGCGCCAGCAGCTTGGCCGTTCTAGCGGGGGACAATGAGCAGTTCTTC.